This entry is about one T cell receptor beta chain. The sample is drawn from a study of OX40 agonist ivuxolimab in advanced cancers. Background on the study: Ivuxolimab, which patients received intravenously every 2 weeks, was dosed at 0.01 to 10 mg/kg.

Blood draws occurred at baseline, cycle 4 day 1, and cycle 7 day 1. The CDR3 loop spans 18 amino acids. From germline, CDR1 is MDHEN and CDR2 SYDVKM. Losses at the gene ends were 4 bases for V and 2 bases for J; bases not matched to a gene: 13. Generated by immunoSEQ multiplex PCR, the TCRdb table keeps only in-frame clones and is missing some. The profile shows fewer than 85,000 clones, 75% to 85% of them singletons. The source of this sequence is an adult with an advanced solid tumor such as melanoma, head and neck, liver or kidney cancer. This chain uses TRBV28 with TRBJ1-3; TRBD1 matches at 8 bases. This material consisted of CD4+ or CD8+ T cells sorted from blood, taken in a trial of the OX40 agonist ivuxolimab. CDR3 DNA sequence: TGTGCCAGCAGTTCCCTTAACAGGGGGGCAACTACTGGAAACACCATATATTTT. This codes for CASSSLNRGATTGNTIYF.